This T cell receptor (beta chain) was profiled in a study of vaccination and CD4 T cells after COVID-19. The wider study: Each enrolled participant received a two-dose regimen of either BNT162b2 or mRNA-1273 vaccine.

Treatment: approximately 11-day PBMC culture with coronavirus spike peptide pools or control peptides (ViraFEST assay). ViraFEST used peptide pools to expand antigen-specific T cells before TCR sequencing. PBMC cultures, at 1.5 million to 2.5 million cells per well, received about 9.3 IU/ml IL-2 and around 9.6 ug/ml peptide pools. The assay that was used to sequence DNA from cultured CD4+ T cells was the Oncomine TCR Beta short-read assay. Researchers extracted genomic DNA from CD4+ T cells that had been cultured. TCRdb called the PCR reads again in MiXCR, with one record for every CDR3 protein. The table lists about 17,000 distinct CDR3 sequences, about three fifths of them singletons, with around a tenth in the top ten. A single count supports this clonotype. Its antigen is unidentified. Germline V CDR1 and CDR2: SGHTA, FQGNSA. This CDR3 is 14 amino acids long. V shed 4 bases, J shed 2 bases, and the junction held 1 base outside the gene matches.

The sequencing sample was made of CD4+ T cells from blood, cultured in vitro. The receptor's source is a human donor who had recovered from COVID-19. The V and J genes are TRBV7-2 and TRBJ2-1; 8 bases match TRBD2. The CDR3 DNA follows: TGTGCCAGCAGCTCGGGACTAGCCTACAATGAGCAGTTCTTC. Protein: CASSSGLAYNEQFF.